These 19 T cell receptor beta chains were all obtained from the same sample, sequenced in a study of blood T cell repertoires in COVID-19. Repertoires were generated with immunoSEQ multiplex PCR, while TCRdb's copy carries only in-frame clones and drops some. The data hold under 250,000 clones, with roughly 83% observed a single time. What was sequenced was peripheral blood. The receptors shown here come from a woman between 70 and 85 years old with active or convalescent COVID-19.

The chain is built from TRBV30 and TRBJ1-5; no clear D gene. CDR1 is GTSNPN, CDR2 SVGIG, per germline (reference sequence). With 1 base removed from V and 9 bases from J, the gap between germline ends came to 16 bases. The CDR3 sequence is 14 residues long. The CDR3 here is CAWSAVGFLWPQHF. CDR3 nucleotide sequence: TGTGCCTGGAGTGCCGTGGGCTTTCTATGGCCCCAGCATTTT.

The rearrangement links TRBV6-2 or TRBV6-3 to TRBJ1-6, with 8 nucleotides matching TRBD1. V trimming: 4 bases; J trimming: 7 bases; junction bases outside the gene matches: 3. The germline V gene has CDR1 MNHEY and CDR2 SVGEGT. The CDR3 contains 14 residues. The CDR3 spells CASSFGQGNSPLHF. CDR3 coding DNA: TGTGCCAGCAGTTTCGGACAGGGAAATTCACCCCTCCACTTT.

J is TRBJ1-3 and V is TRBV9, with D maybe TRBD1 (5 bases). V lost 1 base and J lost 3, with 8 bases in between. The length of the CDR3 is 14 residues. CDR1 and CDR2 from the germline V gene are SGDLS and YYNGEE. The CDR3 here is CASSVWGDGNTIYF. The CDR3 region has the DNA TGTGCCAGCAGCGTATGGGGGGATGGAAACACCATATATTTT.

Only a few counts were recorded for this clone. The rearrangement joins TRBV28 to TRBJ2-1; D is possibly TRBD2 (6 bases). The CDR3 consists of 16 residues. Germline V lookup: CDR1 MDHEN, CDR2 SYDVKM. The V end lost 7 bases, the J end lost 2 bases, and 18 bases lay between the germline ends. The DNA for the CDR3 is TGTGCCAGCACCTCGTCCGGCGGGATTCCCTACAATGAGCAGTTCTTC. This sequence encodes CASTSSGGIPYNEQFF.

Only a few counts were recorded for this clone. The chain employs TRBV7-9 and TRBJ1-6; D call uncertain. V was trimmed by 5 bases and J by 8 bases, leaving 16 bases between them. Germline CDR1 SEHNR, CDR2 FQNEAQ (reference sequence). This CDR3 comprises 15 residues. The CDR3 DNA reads TGTGCCAGCAGCCCGCACGGGAGCCATGATTCACCCCTCCACTTT. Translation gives CASSPHGSHDSPLHF.

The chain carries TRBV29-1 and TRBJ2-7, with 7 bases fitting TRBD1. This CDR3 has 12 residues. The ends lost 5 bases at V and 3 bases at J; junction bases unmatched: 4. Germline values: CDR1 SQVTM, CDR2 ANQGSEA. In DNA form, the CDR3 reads TGCAGCGTTAAACAGGGGAACTACGAGCAGTACTTC. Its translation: CSVKQGNYEQYF.

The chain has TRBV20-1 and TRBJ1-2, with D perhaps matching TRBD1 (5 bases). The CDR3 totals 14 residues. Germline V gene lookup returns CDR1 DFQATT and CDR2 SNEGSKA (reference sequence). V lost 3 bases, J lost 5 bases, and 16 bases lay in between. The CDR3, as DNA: TGCAGTGCTAGTCCCCCAGGGTCTCAGTATGGCTACACCTTC. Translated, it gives CSASPPGSQYGYTF.

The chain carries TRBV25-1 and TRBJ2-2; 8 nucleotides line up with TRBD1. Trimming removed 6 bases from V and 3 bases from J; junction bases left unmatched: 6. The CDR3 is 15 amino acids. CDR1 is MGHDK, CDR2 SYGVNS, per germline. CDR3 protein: CASRSGQVYTGELFF. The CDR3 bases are TGTGCCAGCAGATCGGGACAGGTCTACACCGGGGAGCTGTTTTTT.

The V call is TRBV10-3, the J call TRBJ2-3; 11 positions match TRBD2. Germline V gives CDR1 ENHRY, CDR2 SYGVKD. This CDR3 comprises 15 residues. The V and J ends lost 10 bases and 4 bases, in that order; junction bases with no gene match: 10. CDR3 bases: TGTGCCACACGTGGGGGACTAGCGGCCTCAGATACGCAGTATTTT. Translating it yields CATRGGLAASDTQYF.

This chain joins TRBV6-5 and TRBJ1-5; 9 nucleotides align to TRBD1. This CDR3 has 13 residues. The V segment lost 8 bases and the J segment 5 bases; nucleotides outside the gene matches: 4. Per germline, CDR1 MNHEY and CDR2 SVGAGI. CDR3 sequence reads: CASHHRGHQPQHF. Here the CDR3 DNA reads TGTGCCAGCCACCACAGGGGGCATCAGCCCCAGCATTTT.

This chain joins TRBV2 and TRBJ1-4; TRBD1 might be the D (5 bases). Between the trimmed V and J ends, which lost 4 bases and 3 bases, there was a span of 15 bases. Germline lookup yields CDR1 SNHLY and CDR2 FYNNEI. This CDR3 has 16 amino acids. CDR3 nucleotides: TGTGCCAGCAGTGGAACCACACGGGGGGCTAATGAAAAACTGTTTTTT. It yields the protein CASSGTTRGANEKLFF.

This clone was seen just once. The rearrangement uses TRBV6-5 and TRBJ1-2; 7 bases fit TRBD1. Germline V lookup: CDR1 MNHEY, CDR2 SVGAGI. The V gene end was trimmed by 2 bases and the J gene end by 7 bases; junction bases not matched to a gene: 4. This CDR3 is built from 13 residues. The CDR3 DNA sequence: TGTGCCAGCAGTTACGACAGGGTGATTGGCTACACCTTC. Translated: CASSYDRVIGYTF.

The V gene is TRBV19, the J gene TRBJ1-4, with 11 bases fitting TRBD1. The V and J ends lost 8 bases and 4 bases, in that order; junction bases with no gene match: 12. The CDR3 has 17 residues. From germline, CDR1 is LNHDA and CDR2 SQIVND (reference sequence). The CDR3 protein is CASSRQTGTGGNEKLFF. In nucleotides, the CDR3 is TGTGCCAGTTCTCGACAAACCGGGACAGGGGGTAATGAAAAACTGTTTTTT.

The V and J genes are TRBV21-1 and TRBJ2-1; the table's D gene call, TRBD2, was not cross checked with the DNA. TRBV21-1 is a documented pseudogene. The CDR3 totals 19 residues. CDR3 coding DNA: TGTGCCAGCAGCCCCCAGGAGGCTAGCGGGAGTGTTATTCCCAATGAGCAGTTCTTC. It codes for CASSPQEASGSVIPNEQFF.

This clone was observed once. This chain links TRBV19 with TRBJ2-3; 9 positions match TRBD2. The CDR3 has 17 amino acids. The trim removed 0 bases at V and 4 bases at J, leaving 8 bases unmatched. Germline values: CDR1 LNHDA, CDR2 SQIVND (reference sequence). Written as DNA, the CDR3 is TGTGCCAGTAGTATAGAGGCGGGGACTAGCACGCCAGATACGCAGTATTTT. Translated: CASSIEAGTSTPDTQYF.

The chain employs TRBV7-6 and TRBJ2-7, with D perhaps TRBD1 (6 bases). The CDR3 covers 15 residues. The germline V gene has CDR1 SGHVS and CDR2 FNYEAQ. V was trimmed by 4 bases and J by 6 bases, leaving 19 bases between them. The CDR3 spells CASSSYNLGAAEQYF. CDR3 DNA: TGTGCCAGCAGCTCATATAATCTGGGGGCAGCCGAGCAGTACTTC.

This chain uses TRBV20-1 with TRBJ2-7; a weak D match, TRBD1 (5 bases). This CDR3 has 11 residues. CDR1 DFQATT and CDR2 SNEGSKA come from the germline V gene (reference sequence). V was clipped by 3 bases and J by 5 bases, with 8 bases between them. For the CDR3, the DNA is TGCAGTGCTAGCCCCAGGGACGAGCAGTACTTC. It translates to CSASPRDEQYF.

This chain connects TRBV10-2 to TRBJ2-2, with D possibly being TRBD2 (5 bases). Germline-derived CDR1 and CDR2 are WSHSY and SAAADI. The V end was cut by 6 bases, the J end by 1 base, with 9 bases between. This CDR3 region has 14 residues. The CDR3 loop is CASSLGLNTGELFF. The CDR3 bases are TGCGCCAGCAGCCTCGGACTGAACACCGGGGAGCTGTTTTTT.

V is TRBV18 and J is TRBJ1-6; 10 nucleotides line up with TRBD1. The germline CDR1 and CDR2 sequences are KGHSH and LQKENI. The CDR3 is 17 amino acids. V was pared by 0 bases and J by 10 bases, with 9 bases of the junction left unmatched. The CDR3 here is CASSPPAPGQGHSPLHF. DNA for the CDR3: TGTGCCAGCTCACCACCTGCACCGGGACAGGGGCACTCACCCCTCCACTTT.